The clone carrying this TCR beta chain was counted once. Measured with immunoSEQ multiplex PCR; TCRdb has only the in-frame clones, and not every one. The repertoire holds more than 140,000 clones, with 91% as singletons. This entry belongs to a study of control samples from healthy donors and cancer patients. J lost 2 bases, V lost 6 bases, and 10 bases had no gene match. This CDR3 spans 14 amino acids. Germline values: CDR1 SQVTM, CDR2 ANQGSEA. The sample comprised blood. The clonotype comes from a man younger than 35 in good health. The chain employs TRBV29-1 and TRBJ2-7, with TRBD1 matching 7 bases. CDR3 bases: TGCAGCGTATCCCCACAGGGGAAAACCTACGAGCAGTACTTC. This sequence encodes CSVSPQGKTYEQYF.